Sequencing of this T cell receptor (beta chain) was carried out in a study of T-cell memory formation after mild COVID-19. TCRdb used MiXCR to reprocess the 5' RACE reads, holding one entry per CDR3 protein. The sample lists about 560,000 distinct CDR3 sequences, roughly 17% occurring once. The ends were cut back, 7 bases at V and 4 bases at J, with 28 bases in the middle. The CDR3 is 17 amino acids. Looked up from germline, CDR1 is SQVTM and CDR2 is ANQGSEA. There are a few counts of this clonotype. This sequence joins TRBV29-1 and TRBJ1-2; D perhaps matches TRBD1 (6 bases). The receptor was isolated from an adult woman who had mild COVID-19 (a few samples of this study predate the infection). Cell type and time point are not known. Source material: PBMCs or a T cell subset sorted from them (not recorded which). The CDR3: CSARLPDLPGDPYGYTF. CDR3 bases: TGCAGCGCCCGTTTGCCAGACTTACCAGGGGATCCCTATGGCTACACCTTC.